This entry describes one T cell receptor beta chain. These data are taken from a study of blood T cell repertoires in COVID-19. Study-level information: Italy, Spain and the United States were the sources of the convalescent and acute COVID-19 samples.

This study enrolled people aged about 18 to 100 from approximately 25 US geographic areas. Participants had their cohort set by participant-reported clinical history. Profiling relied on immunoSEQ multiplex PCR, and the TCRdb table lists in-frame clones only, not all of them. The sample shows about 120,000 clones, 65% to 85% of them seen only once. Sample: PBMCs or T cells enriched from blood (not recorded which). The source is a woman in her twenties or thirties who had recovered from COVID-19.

The DNA of the CDR3 is TGTGCCAGCAGTTCCCCGGGGACTAAGCCCCAGCATTTT. Its protein is CASSSPGTKPQHF. V and J are TRBV7-2 and TRBJ1-5, with D possibly matching TRBD1 (5 bases). The V gene lost 6 bases and the J gene lost 8 bases, with 14 bases spanning the gap. Germline values: CDR1 SGHTA, CDR2 FQGNSA. CDR3 length: 13 residues.